One T cell receptor (beta chain) is described in this entry. Its antigen remains unknown. A clone one base away is much larger, so this may be a read error. The data are from a study of Graves' ophthalmopathy and Graves' hyperthyroidism. This CDR3 comprises 13 residues. Per germline, CDR1 SNHLY and CDR2 FYNNEI. PBMCs had their origin in fresh peripheral blood (about 10 ml). Amplification of TCR beta CDR3 regions used RNA transcripts. HTBI primers primed a first-round RT-PCR, and a second-round multiplex PCR followed. TCRdb itself ran the multiplex PCR reads through MiXCR, one entry per CDR3 protein. The table has under 800,000 distinct CDR3 sequences, about 20% seen once. Study-level findings and limits: Both an approximately 69% sensitivity and a 72.22% specificity characterized the model's predictions of ophthalmopathy progression.

Sequencing was carried out using peripheral blood. The clonotype comes from a woman under 30 with stable Graves' hyperthyroidism. Some clones in this sample may be carry-over from other donors' samples. The chain joins TRBV2 to TRBJ1-1; D uncertain. CDR3 sequence reads: CSSIEGEGTEAFF. CDR3 nucleotide sequence: TGTTCCAGCATAGAGGGTGAAGGCACTGAAGCTTTCTTT. The whole variable domain, remainder taken from reference TRBV2 and TRBJ1-1, is EPEVTQTPSHQVTQMGQEVILRCVPISNHLYFYWYRQILGQKVEFLVSFYNNEISEKSEIFDDQFSVERPDGSNFTLKIRSTKLEDSAMYFCSSIEGEGTEAFFGQGTRLTVV.